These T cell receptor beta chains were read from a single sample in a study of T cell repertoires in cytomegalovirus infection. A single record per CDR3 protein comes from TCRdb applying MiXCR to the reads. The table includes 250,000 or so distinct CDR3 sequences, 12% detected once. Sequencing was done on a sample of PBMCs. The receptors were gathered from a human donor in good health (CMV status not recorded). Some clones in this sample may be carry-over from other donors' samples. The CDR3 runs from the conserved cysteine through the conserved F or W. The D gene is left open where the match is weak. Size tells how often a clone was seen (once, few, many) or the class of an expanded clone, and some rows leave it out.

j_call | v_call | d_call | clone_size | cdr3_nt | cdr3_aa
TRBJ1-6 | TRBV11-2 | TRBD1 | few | TGTGCCAGCAGCTTATCACGGGACAGGGGGCTCTCCTATAATTCACCCCTCCACTTT | CASSLSRDRGLSYNSPLHF
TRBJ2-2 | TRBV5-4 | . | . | TGTGCCAGCAGCTTTAGCCCGGGGAACACCGGGGAGCTGTTTTTT | CASSFSPGNTGELFF
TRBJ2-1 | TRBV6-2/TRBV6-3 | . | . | TGTGCCAGCAGTTACGGGTCAACGACTCCGTTCTTC | CASSYGSTTPFF
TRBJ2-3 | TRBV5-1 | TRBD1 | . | TGCGCCAGCAGCTTGGAGGGCAGGGGGCGGACAGATACGCAGTATTTT | CASSLEGRGRTDTQYF
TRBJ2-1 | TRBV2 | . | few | TGTGCCAGCAGTTCAGGGTACGAGCAGTTCTTC | CASSSGYEQFF
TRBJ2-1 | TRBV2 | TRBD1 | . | TGTGCCAGCCATCAAACCGGGACAGGGTACAATGAGCAGTTCTTC | CASHQTGTGYNEQFF
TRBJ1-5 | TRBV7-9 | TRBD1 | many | TGTGCCAGCAGCGGACAGGGGTATCAGCCCCAGCATTTT | CASSGQGYQPQHF
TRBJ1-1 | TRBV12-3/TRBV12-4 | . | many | TGTGCCAGCAGTTTGATGATGGGGCGGACTGAAGCTTTCTTT | CASSLMMGRTEAFF
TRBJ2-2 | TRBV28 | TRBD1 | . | TGTGCCAGCAGTTTGACAGGGCGTACCGGGGAGCTGTTTTTT | CASSLTGRTGELFF
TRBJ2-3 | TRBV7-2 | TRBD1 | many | TGTGCCAGCAGCTTAGCCGGGACAGGGGTTGGGGGGCGCACAGATACGCAGTATTTT | CASSLAGTGVGGRTDTQYF
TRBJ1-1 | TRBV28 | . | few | TGTGCCAGCAGTCCCCCGGGATTGAGGGCTGAAGCTTTCTTT | CASSPPGLRAEAFF
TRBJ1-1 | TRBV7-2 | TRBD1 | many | TGTGCCAGCAGCTTAGCAGGGCAGGGGGCGCGAGGCACTGAAGCTTTCTTT | CASSLAGQGARGTEAFF
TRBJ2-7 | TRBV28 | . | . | TGTGCCAGCAGTCCTCCGTACTACGAGCAGTACTTC | CASSPPYYEQYF
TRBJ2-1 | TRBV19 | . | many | TGTGCCAGTAGTATAGAGATGGTGTCCTACAATGAGCAGTTCTTC | CASSIEMVSYNEQFF
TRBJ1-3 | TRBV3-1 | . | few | TGTGCCAGCAGCCAAGGGGCAGGGCCTGGAAACACCATATATTTT | CASSQGAGPGNTIYF
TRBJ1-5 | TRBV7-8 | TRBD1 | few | TGTGCCAGCAGCTTAGGTCCGACAGGGCAAGGCGGTCAGCCCCAGCATTTT | CASSLGPTGQGGQPQHF
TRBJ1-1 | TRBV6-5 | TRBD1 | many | TGTGCCAGCAGTTTCCGGGACAGGGTCAACACTGAAGCTTTCTTT | CASSFRDRVNTEAFF
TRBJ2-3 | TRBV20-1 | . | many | TGCAGTGCTGCCCCGGTGGAAGGCACAGATACGCAGTATTTT | CSAAPVEGTDTQYF
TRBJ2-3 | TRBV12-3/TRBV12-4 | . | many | TGTGCCAGCAGTTTTGGGGGAAGCACAGATACGCAGTATTTT | CASSFGGSTDTQYF
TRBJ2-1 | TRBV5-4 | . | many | TGTGCCAGCAGCTCCATGGGGGCCTACAATGAGCAGTTCTTC | CASSSMGAYNEQFF
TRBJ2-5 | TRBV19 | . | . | TGTGCCAGTAGTACCCTACTAAGCGGGCTAGAGACCCAGTACTTC | CASSTLLSGLETQYF
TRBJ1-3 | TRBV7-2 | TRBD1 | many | TGTGCCAGCAGCTTAGCGGCCAGGGGGAGCACCATATATTTT | CASSLAARGSTIYF
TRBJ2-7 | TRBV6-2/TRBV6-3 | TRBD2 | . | TGTGCCAGCAGTCGACTAGCGGGAGGTGGCGAGCAGTACTTC | CASSRLAGGGEQYF
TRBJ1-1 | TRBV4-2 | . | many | TGTGCCAGCGATCGGGGGACCGCGAACACTGAAGCTTTCTTT | CASDRGTANTEAFF
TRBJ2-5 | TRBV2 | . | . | TGTGCCAGCAGTGAGGCCCTTAAGACCCAGTACTTC | CASSEALKTQYF
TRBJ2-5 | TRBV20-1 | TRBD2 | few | TGCAGTGCTAGAACGGGACTAGCGGGAGTTTTGGGGACCCAGTACTTC | CSARTGLAGVLGTQYF
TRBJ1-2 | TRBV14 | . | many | TGTGCCAGCAGTCGTCAGGGCGGTGGCTACACCTTC | CASSRQGGGYTF
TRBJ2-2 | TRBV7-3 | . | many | TGTGCCAGCAGCTTATCCCCGACCAGGGACGGGGAGCTGTTTTTT | CASSLSPTRDGELFF
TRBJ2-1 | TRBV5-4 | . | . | TGTGCCAGCAGCGACCCCCTCGGGGAATACAATGAGCAGTTCTTC | CASSDPLGEYNEQFF
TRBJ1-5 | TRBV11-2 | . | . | TGTGCCAGCAGCTCTGATCAGCCCCAGCATTTT | CASSSDQPQHF
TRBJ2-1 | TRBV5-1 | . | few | TGCGCCAGCAGCTTGACTGTCTCCTACAATGAGCAGTTCTTC | CASSLTVSYNEQFF